Listed below are T cell receptor beta chains from one sample, sequenced in a study of tumor-infiltrating lymphocytes in primary liver carcinoma. From the multiplex PCR reads, TCRdb called clonotypes with MiXCR, one entry per CDR3 protein. The sample lists just over 20,000 distinct CDR3 sequences, roughly three quarters occurring once. The sequenced material came from liver tumor tissue from sampling region 4. The receptor set was obtained from a woman in her twenties or thirties with primary liver carcinoma and hepatitis B virus infection. CDR3s include the opening cysteine and the closing phenylalanine or tryptophan. The D gene is left open where the match is weak. Only some rows state a clone size, as once, few, many or a class for expanded clones.

DNA | CDR3 | J | D | size | V
TGTGCCAGCAAGGGGCGCGTTAATGAGCAGTTCTTC | CASKGRVNEQFF | TRBJ2-1 | . | . | TRBV21-1
TGTGCCAGCAGCTTAGATCTGGCAGGGAGCTTCTGTAATGAGCAGTTCTTC | CASSLDLAGSFCNEQFF | TRBJ2-1 | . | . | TRBV11-2
TGTGCCATCGCTCCCTTTACCGGGACAGGGGGGGGGATGAACACTGAAGCTTTCTTT | CAIAPFTGTGGGMNTEAFF | TRBJ1-1 | TRBD1 | few | TRBV10-3
TGTGCCAGCAGCGAATCGGTAGGGGTAGATACGCAATATTTT | CASSESVGVDTQYF | TRBJ2-3 | . | . | TRBV4-2
TGTGCCAACAACACCTACCCTGGGAGCGAAGAGACTCAGTACTTC | CANNTYPGSEETQYF | TRBJ2-5 | . | . | TRBV12-3/TRBV12-4
TGCGGCAGCAGTCAGTCGGTCTGGCTGGGTGATCCCCATGATACGCAGTATTTT | CGSSQSVWLGDPHDTQYF | TRBJ2-3 | . | . | TRBV4-3
TGTGCTTGGGCCTGGGGGGGTTCACCCCTCCACTTT | CAWAWGGSPLHF | TRBJ1-6 | . | . | TRBV30
TGTGCCAGCAGCCCAACAAGATTTACTCAGCCCCAGTATTTT | CASSPTRFTQPQYF | TRBJ2-3 | . | . | TRBV12-3/TRBV12-4
TGTGCCAGCAGTTCGCGTACAGGGTTCACCGGGGAGCTATTTTTT | CASSSRTGFTGELFF | TRBJ2-2 | . | . | TRBV6-5
TGCAGCGGTAGACCAGACCAAAATACCCAGTACTTC | CSGRPDQNTQYF | TRBJ2-5 | . | . | TRBV29-1
TGTGCCAGCGCCTTGGTAGCTTTGGGATCACCCCTCCACTTT | CASALVALGSPLHF | TRBJ1-6 | . | . | TRBV5-6
TGCGCCAGCAGCCAAGGATTTGCGGGAACCAGGCATACGCAGTATTTC | CASSQGFAGTRHTQYF | TRBJ2-3 | . | . | TRBV4-3
TGTGCCAGCAGTTCTGGTCGCGGTCGTACTATGAGCCCCTACGAGCAGTACTTC | CASSSGRGRTMSPYEQYF | TRBJ2-7 | . | . | TRBV7-8
TGTGCCAACAGCCGATTAGCCAAAAACATTCAGTATTTC | CANSRLAKNIQYF | TRBJ2-4 | . | . | TRBV28
TGTACCAGCAGCTTGGCACCCAGAATCACCGGGGAACTGTTCTTT | CTSSLAPRITGELFF | TRBJ2-2 | . | once | TRBV5-6
TGTGTCAGCAGCTTTCCTAATGGTGAACAGTTCTTC | CVSSFPNGEQFF | TRBJ2-1 | . | . | TRBV11-2
TGTGCCAGCAGCCCACATAGTCACACAGATACACAGTATTTT | CASSPHSHTDTQYF | TRBJ2-3 | . | . | TRBV11-2
TGTCCCAGGCGTGAACGGTTCCTGGTCCTTAGATCTAACTATGGCTACGCCTTC | CPRRERFLVLRSNYGYAF | TRBJ1-2 | . | . | TRBV6-1
TGTGCTAGCCGTCCTAGACAGATAGAGACCCAGTACTTC | CASRPRQIETQYF | TRBJ2-5 | . | . | TRBV11-2